The rows below give T cell receptor beta chains drawn from one sample of a study of T cells in Graves' hyperthyroidism and ophthalmopathy. One entry per CDR3 protein results from TCRdb running MiXCR on the multiplex PCR reads. The table has approximately 350,000 distinct CDR3 sequences, roughly 15% seen once. Sequenced sample: blood. These TCRs come from a woman aged 55-69 years with Graves' ophthalmopathy. Both conserved end residues are part of each CDR3. D genes are given only for firm matches.

CDR3 protein	D gene	V gene	J gene
CASSTFEAGGLTDTQYF	TRBD2	TRBV19	TRBJ2-3
CSARVPRRGNEQFF	.	TRBV20-1	TRBJ2-1
CASSEQGSNQPQHF	TRBD1	TRBV7-9	TRBJ1-5
CASSLEQLGDTQYF	.	TRBV7-2	TRBJ2-3
CASSSRRDSSSYNSPLHF	TRBD1	TRBV13	TRBJ1-6
CSVGGGGTDTQYF	.	TRBV29-1	TRBJ2-3
CSAPKTGGTEAFF	TRBD1	TRBV20-1	TRBJ1-1
CASSLVGGETQYF	.	TRBV5-1	TRBJ2-5
CASSLIGDPYEQYF	.	TRBV5-1	TRBJ2-7
CASSPPGLALNEQYF	TRBD2	TRBV6-1	TRBJ2-7
CSAFPDRTGEQYF	TRBD1	TRBV20-1	TRBJ2-7
CATSDRRVDTQYF	.	TRBV24-1	TRBJ2-3
CASNPGLAGGGEQFF	TRBD2	TRBV19	TRBJ2-1
CASSSNPPTNEKLFF	.	TRBV6-1	TRBJ1-4
CASSTGRHERNTEAFF	.	TRBV5-1	TRBJ1-1
CASSYRGRETQYF	TRBD1	TRBV6-6	TRBJ2-5
CASSLWVVGDTGELFF	.	TRBV7-2	TRBJ2-2
CASRSQGDQRPSNYGYTF	.	TRBV6-1	TRBJ1-2
CASSLASTGSGETQYF	.	TRBV12-3/TRBV12-4	TRBJ2-5
CASSIVDRAAEQFF	TRBD1	TRBV19	TRBJ2-1
CASSFRTENSPLDF	.	TRBV9	TRBJ1-6
CAWSPRTYNQETQYF	.	TRBV30	TRBJ2-5
CSVEADTGELFF	.	TRBV29-1	TRBJ2-2
CASSFYTGNTGELFF	.	TRBV7-9	TRBJ2-2
CSARRQGQSNQPQHF	TRBD1	TRBV20-1	TRBJ1-5
CASSLRTSGGQETQYF	TRBD2	TRBV2	TRBJ2-5
CASSLAWGGNEQFF	.	TRBV7-2	TRBJ2-1
CASSRDRERGSPLHF	TRBD1	TRBV6-1	TRBJ1-6
CASGRGGVTSYEQYF	.	TRBV11-2	TRBJ2-7
CASSHGQGNQPQHF	TRBD1	TRBV16	TRBJ1-5
CAWSSAIAYEQHF	.	TRBV30	TRBJ2-7
CASSHWDRSSYNSPLHF	.	TRBV13	TRBJ1-6
CAWSVPPPRSGNTIYF	.	TRBV30	TRBJ1-3